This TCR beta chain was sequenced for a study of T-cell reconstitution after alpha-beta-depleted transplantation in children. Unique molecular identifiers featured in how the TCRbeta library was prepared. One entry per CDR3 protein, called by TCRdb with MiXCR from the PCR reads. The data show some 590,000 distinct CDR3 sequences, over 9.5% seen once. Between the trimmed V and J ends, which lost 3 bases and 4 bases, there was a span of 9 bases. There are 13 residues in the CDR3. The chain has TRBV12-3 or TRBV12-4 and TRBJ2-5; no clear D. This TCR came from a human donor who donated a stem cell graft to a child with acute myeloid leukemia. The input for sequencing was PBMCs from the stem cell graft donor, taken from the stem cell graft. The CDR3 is CASSFNRGETQYF. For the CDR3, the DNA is TGTGCCAGCAGTTTTAACCGAGGAGAGACCCAGTACTTC.